The 27 T cell receptor beta chains listed next were all sequenced from one sample in a study of blood T cell repertoires in COVID-19. Profiling relied on immunoSEQ multiplex PCR, and the TCRdb table lists in-frame clones only, not all of them. The sample includes 120,000 to 150,000 clones, 60% to 85% of them seen just once. The sample was peripheral blood. The receptors originated from a man aged 50 or older with active or convalescent COVID-19.

V and J are TRBV5-1 and TRBJ2-2; TRBD2 matches 7 bases. The CDR3 contains 15 residues. V lost 0 bases and J lost 7; bases outside the gene matches: 6. CDR1 is SGHRS, CDR2 YFSETQ, per germline. CDR3 sequence reads: CASSLAGGRGGELFF. CDR3 nucleotides: TGCGCCAGCAGCTTGGCCGGAGGGAGGGGCGGGGAGCTGTTTTTT.

This chain links TRBV7-8 with TRBJ2-5, with D possibly matching TRBD1 (8 bases). V was pared by 5 bases and J by 4 bases, with 17 bases between. Per germline, CDR1 SGHVS and CDR2 FQNEAQ. This CDR3 has 15 residues. The CDR3 region is CASSRDRWGGETQYF. CDR3 in DNA: TGTGCCAGCAGCAGGGACAGGTGGGGGGGAGAGACCCAGTACTTC.

The chain has TRBV28 and TRBJ2-7; 8 nucleotides match TRBD1. The germline V gene encodes CDR1 MDHEN and CDR2 SYDVKM. This CDR3 region has 14 residues. Losses at the gene ends were 3 bases for V and 7 bases for J; bases not matched to a gene: 8. Here the CDR3 DNA reads TGTGCCAGCAGTTTCCCCGGACAGGGAAGGGAGCAGTACTTC. Protein: CASSFPGQGREQYF.

This clone was counted a few times. The CDR3 protein is CASSQEIAGGHNSPLHF. The CDR3 DNA reads TGTGCCAGCAGCCAAGAAATAGCAGGGGGTCATAATTCACCCCTCCACTTT. This chain joins TRBV3-1 (or the pseudogene TRBV3-2) and TRBJ1-6; 7 bases align to TRBD1. CDR3 length equals 17 residues. V dropped 0 bases and J dropped 5; count of bases not matched to a gene: 7. Germline V gene sequence: CDR1 LGHDT, CDR2 YNNKEL (reference sequence).

V and J are TRBV7-2 and TRBJ2-7; no firm D call. This CDR3 is built from 14 residues. Trimming left V 6 bases short and J 6 bases short, with 18 bases between. Germline CDR1 reads SGHTA; CDR2 reads FQGNSA. CDR3 nucleotides: TGTGCCAGCAGTTCCACAGCTTTACAACCCGAGCAGTACTTC. This sequence encodes CASSSTALQPEQYF. Together with reference TRBV7-2 and TRBJ2-7, the CDR3 gives the full variable domain: GAGVSQSPSNKVTEKGKDVELRCDPISGHTALYWYRQSLGQGLEFLIYFQGNSAPDKSGLPSDRFSAERTGGSVSTLTIQRTQQEDSAVYLCASSSTALQPEQYFGPGTRLTVT.

This clone came up a few times. The genes are TRBV12-3 or TRBV12-4 and TRBJ2-2, with D possibly matching TRBD2 (6 bases). Between the trimmed V and J ends, which lost 3 bases and 4 bases, there was a span of 6 bases. The CDR3 covers 13 residues. CDR3 amino acids: CASSFGGTGELFF. The CDR3 nucleotides read TGTGCCAGCAGTTTCGGGGGCACCGGGGAGCTGTTTTTT.

The CDR3 sequence is CASSRGTATLNTGELFF. DNA of the CDR3: TGTGCCAGCAGTAGAGGGACAGCTACCTTGAACACCGGGGAGCTGTTTTTT. The rearrangement joins TRBV28 to TRBJ2-2, with TRBD1 matching 7 bases. The V gene's germline CDR1 is MDHEN and CDR2 SYDVKM. The V and J ends lost 5 bases and 1 base, in that order; junction bases with no gene match: 10. The CDR3 consists of 17 residues.

The chain employs TRBV19 and TRBJ1-1, with D perhaps matching TRBD1 (5 bases). The CDR3 length is 14 residues. V gave up 4 bases and J gave up 5 bases, with 14 bases separating them. The germline V gene encodes CDR1 LNHDA and CDR2 SQIVND (reference sequence). The chain's CDR3 is CASSRQKVITEAFF. The CDR3 bases are TGTGCCAGTAGTAGACAGAAGGTCATAACTGAAGCTTTCTTT.

V gene TRBV3-1 (or the pseudogene TRBV3-2) combines with J gene TRBJ1-1; TRBD1 aligns across 7 bases. The CDR3 covers 17 residues. V was pared by 4 bases and J by 1 base, with 12 bases of the junction left unmatched. Germline V CDR1 and CDR2: LGHDT, YNNKEL (reference sequence). Here the CDR3 reads CASSLDRAPRGNTEAFF. CDR3 sequence (DNA): TGTGCCAGCAGCCTCGACAGGGCCCCCCGGGGGAACACTGAAGCTTTCTTT.

This chain joins TRBV11-1 and TRBJ2-2; 10 nucleotides align to TRBD1. CDR1 SGHAT and CDR2 FQDESV come from the germline V gene (reference sequence). There are 15 residues in the CDR3. V gave up 4 bases and J gave up 4 bases; unmatched junction bases: 3. CDR3 nucleotide sequence: TGTGCCAGCAGCTCCGGGACAGGGGTCACCGGGGAGCTGTTTTTT. Encoded protein: CASSSGTGVTGELFF.

V usage is TRBV5-6 and J usage is TRBJ2-7; a weak D match, TRBD2 (5 bases). Germline-derived CDR1 and CDR2 are SGHDT and YYEEEE. This CDR3 contains 13 residues. The V end lost 4 bases, the J end lost 5 bases, and 13 bases lay between the germline ends. The CDR3 here is CASSLRVRDEQYF. CDR3 in DNA: TGTGCCAGCAGCCTTCGGGTGCGGGACGAGCAGTACTTC.

V is TRBV7-9 and J is TRBJ1-1; no firm D call. This CDR3 has 11 residues. V was shortened by 1 base and J by 8 bases, with 5 bases between the two germline ends. The germline V gene encodes CDR1 SEHNR and CDR2 FQNEAQ (reference sequence). The CDR3 loop reads CASSLVQEAFF. The CDR3 nucleotides read TGTGCCAGCAGCTTAGTGCAGGAAGCTTTCTTT.

The gene calls are TRBV5-1 and TRBJ2-1, with D perhaps matching TRBD1 (5 bases). V lost 7 bases, J lost 0 bases, and 11 bases lay in between. The CDR3 sequence is 14 residues long. Germline V gene lookup returns CDR1 SGHRS and CDR2 YFSETQ. The CDR3 protein is CASWGASSYNEQFF. The CDR3 DNA follows: TGCGCCAGCTGGGGCGCCAGCTCCTACAATGAGCAGTTCTTC. Combining the CDR3 with reference TRBV5-1 and TRBJ2-1 gives the whole variable domain KAGVTQTPRYLIKTRGQQVTLSCSPISGHRSVSWYQQTPGQGLQFLFEYFSETQRNKGNFPGRFSGRQFSNSRSEMNVSTLELGDSALYLCASWGASSYNEQFFGPGTRLTVL.

This sequence joins TRBV11-2 and TRBJ2-2, with TRBD1 identical over 10 bases. Trimming took 1 base from V and 5 from J; bases not matched to a gene: 7. The CDR3 length is 17 residues. Germline V lookup: CDR1 SGHAT, CDR2 FQNNGV. CDR3 region: CASSLGETGGRTGELFF. CDR3 coding DNA: TGTGCCAGCAGCTTAGGGGAGACAGGGGGCCGTACCGGGGAGCTGTTTTTT.

V and J are TRBV6-2 or TRBV6-3 and TRBJ2-1; D may be TRBD2 (6 bases). The V and J ends lost 7 bases and 5 bases respectively, with 15 bases between them. The CDR3 is 14 residues long. CDR1 MNHEY and CDR2 SVGEGT come from the germline V gene. The CDR3 loop reads CASNPTSPHNEQFF. CDR3 DNA: TGTGCCAGCAACCCTACTAGCCCTCACAATGAGCAGTTCTTC.

This chain connects TRBV5-8 to TRBJ2-7, with D possibly TRBD2 on 5 matching bases. Trimming stripped 1 base from V and 5 bases from J, with 10 bases between. Germline V gene lookup returns CDR1 SGHTS and CDR2 YDEGEE. This CDR3 comprises 13 residues. CDR3 amino acids: CASSLRGLDEQYF. The CDR3 DNA reads as TGTGCCAGCAGCTTGAGAGGACTGGACGAGCAGTACTTC.

The chain recombines TRBV27 with TRBJ2-1; possible D gene TRBD2, 6 bases. The V gene's germline CDR1 is MNHEY and CDR2 SMNVEV (reference sequence). The ends were cut back, 6 bases at V and 2 bases at J, with 14 bases in the middle. The CDR3 contains 15 residues. DNA of the CDR3: TGTGCCAGCAGACGAACAGCGGGTACCTACAATGAGCAGTTCTTC. Its translation is CASRRTAGTYNEQFF.

V and J are TRBV2 and TRBJ1-3; tentatively, D is TRBD1 (6 bases). The CDR3 runs 16 residues. Germline V gene sequence: CDR1 SNHLY, CDR2 FYNNEI. V was trimmed by 3 bases and J by 0 bases, leaving 12 bases between them. The CDR3 DNA sequence: TGTGCCAGCAGTGATGGGGGGGCTTACTCTGGAAACACCATATATTTT. It yields the protein CASSDGGAYSGNTIYF.

CDR3 coding DNA: TGTGCCATCAGTGACCTCGGACAGGGCGACTATGGCTACACCTTC. Its translation is CAISDLGQGDYGYTF. The gene calls are TRBV10-3 and TRBJ1-2; TRBD1 matches 8 bases. The CDR3 has 15 amino acids. CDR1 is ENHRY, CDR2 SYGVKD, per germline. After removal of 3 bases from V and 3 bases from J, the junction contained 6 bases not matched to a gene.

The chain carries TRBV24-1 and TRBJ2-1; 10 bases align to TRBD2. The trim removed 4 bases at V and 6 bases at J, leaving 8 bases unmatched. The CDR3 has 16 amino acids. Germline V gene lookup returns CDR1 KGHDR and CDR2 SFDVKD. The CDR3 bases are TGTGCCACCAGTGACCCTCCTAGCGGGGGTAGCAATGAGCAGTTCTTC. Protein product: CATSDPPSGGSNEQFF.

This chain joins TRBV5-4 and TRBJ2-7, with D perhaps TRBD2 (6 bases). Trimming took 0 bases from V and 0 from J, leaving 13 bases between them. Per the germline V gene, CDR1 is SGHNT and CDR2 is YYREEE (reference sequence). CDR3 length: 16 residues. CDR3 sequence reads: CASSLGPGGTSYEQYF. In DNA form, the CDR3 reads TGTGCCAGCAGCTTGGGCCCCGGAGGGACCTCCTACGAGCAGTACTTC. Full variable domain (missing parts from reference TRBV5-4 and TRBJ2-7): ETGVTQSPTHLIKTRGQQVTLRCSSQSGHNTVSWYQQALGQGPQFIFQYYREEENGRGNFPPRFSGLQFPNYSSELNVNALELDDSALYLCASSLGPGGTSYEQYFGPGTRLTVT.

V usage is TRBV24-1 and J usage is TRBJ2-7; D not resolved. V was shortened by 3 bases and J by 2 bases, with 7 bases between the two germline ends. The CDR3 runs to 13 residues. Germline CDR1 KGHDR, CDR2 SFDVKD. The CDR3 sequence is CATSDEATYEQYF. The CDR3 DNA reads as TGTGCCACCAGTGATGAGGCAACCTACGAGCAGTACTTC.

This sequence joins TRBV28 and TRBJ1-5, with a tentative D call TRBD1 (5 bases). Per germline, CDR1 MDHEN and CDR2 SYDVKM. V was trimmed by 5 bases and J by 3 bases, leaving 14 bases between them. The CDR3 runs to 15 residues. This chain's CDR3 is CASSPSQALNQPQHF. The CDR3 nucleotides read TGTGCCAGCAGTCCATCACAGGCCCTCAATCAGCCCCAGCATTTT.

V is TRBV5-1 and J is TRBJ2-3; 13 bases are shared with TRBD2. The junction had 8 bases not matched to a gene; V was cut back by 5 bases and J by 2 bases. CDR1 SGHRS and CDR2 YFSETQ come from the germline V gene. The CDR3 spans 17 residues. CDR3 nucleotide sequence: TGCGCCAGCAGTCGACGACTAGCGGGGGGAAACACAGATACGCAGTATTTT. Protein sequence: CASSRRLAGGNTDTQYF.

This clone appeared once. The chain is built from TRBV29-1 and TRBJ2-2, with 10 bases aligning to TRBD1. The CDR3 is 15 amino acids. Germline lookup yields CDR1 SQVTM and CDR2 ANQGSEA. V shed 7 bases, J shed 4 bases, and the junction held 9 bases outside the gene matches. The CDR3 nucleotides read TGCAGCGCCGAGACAGGGGGCGCCGGCACCGGGGAGCTGTTTTTT. It yields the protein CSAETGGAGTGELFF.

The sample holds a few counts of this clone. V is TRBV13 and J is TRBJ2-1; 10 positions agree with TRBD2. The V segment lost 6 bases and the J segment 8 bases; nucleotides outside the gene matches: 7. CDR1 is PRHDT and CDR2 is FYEKMQ in the germline V gene (reference sequence). CDR3 size: 14 residues. The CDR3 reads CASRTPGTSDEQFF. CDR3 bases: TGTGCCAGCAGAACCCCCGGGACTAGCGATGAGCAGTTCTTC.

This clone was recorded once. In nucleotides, the CDR3 is TGTGCCAGCAGCTCCTCACTCGGGACTAGCGGGAGTAGGGACAATGAGCAGTTCTTC. This codes for CASSSSLGTSGSRDNEQFF. The chain carries TRBV11-2 and TRBJ2-1; 14 positions match TRBD2. CDR1 SGHAT and CDR2 FQNNGV come from the germline V gene. V was pared by 4 bases and J by 5 bases, with 13 bases of the junction left unmatched. There are 19 residues in the CDR3.